Listed below are T cell receptor beta chains from one sample, sequenced in a study of T cell responses to AZD1222 COVID-19 vaccine. Assay used: immunoSEQ multiplex PCR; TCRdb lists only in-frame clones, some missing. This table holds around 100,000 clones, more than 90% found once. The source material was peripheral blood, sampled on day 0 of AZD1222 vaccination. The receptors here all came from an adult in good health. CDR3s include the opening cysteine and the closing phenylalanine or tryptophan. The order of the fields is CDR3 length, D gene, J gene, V gene, clone size, CDR3 protein, CDR3 DNA. The D gene is left open where the match is weak. Clone size is given for some rows only: seen once, a few or many times, or a class if the clone is expanded.

CDR3 length: 15
D gene: TRBD1
J gene: TRBJ2-7
V gene: TRBV18
clone size: NA
CDR3 protein: CASSPLGQGAYEQYF
CDR3 DNA: TGTGCCAGCTCACCTCTTGGACAGGGAGCCTACGAGCAGTACTTC

CDR3 length: 13
D gene: NA
J gene: TRBJ1-6
V gene: TRBV12-3/TRBV12-4
clone size: NA
CDR3 protein: CASSRKTDSPLHF
CDR3 DNA: TGTGCCAGCAGCAGGAAAACGGATTCACCCCTCCACTTT

CDR3 length: 13
D gene: NA
J gene: TRBJ2-3
V gene: TRBV3-1/TRBV3-2
clone size: once
CDR3 protein: CASSSQGLDTQYF
CDR3 DNA: TGTGCCAGCAGCTCGCAGGGGTTAGATACGCAGTATTTT

CDR3 length: 12
D gene: NA
J gene: TRBJ1-6
V gene: TRBV28
clone size: NA
CDR3 protein: CASSLVGGPLHF
CDR3 DNA: TGTGCCAGCAGTTTGGTCGGAGGTCCCCTCCACTTT

CDR3 length: 15
D gene: NA
J gene: TRBJ1-4
V gene: TRBV6-2/TRBV6-3
clone size: NA
CDR3 protein: CASSYHRAGDEKLFF
CDR3 DNA: TGTGCCAGCAGTTACCACAGGGCAGGAGATGAAAAACTGTTTTTT

CDR3 length: 15
D gene: NA
J gene: TRBJ1-1
V gene: TRBV6-6
clone size: once
CDR3 protein: CASSYSTAMNTEAFF
CDR3 DNA: TGTGCCAGCAGTTACTCGACAGCCATGAACACTGAAGCTTTCTTT

CDR3 length: 12
D gene: NA
J gene: TRBJ1-6
V gene: TRBV13
clone size: NA
CDR3 protein: CASNTRGSPLHF
CDR3 DNA: TGTGCCAGCAATACAAGGGGTTCACCCCTCCACTTT

CDR3 length: 13
D gene: TRBD1
J gene: TRBJ1-2
V gene: TRBV19
clone size: NA
CDR3 protein: CASSKTGGPGYTF
CDR3 DNA: TGTGCCAGTAGTAAGACAGGGGGCCCTGGCTACACCTTC

CDR3 length: 13
D gene: NA
J gene: TRBJ2-1
V gene: TRBV11-3
clone size: NA
CDR3 protein: CASSPGHRNEQFF
CDR3 DNA: TGTGCCAGCAGCCCGGGACATCGTAATGAGCAGTTCTTC

CDR3 length: 17
D gene: NA
J gene: TRBJ1-6
V gene: TRBV3-1/TRBV3-2
clone size: NA
CDR3 protein: CASSQQLAGPYNSPLHF
CDR3 DNA: TGTGCCAGCAGCCAACAATTGGCGGGGCCGTATAATTCACCCCTCCACTTT

CDR3 length: 15
D gene: TRBD2
J gene: TRBJ2-5
V gene: TRBV6-5
clone size: NA
CDR3 protein: CASSYSRIAGETQYF
CDR3 DNA: TGTGCCAGCAGTTACTCGAGGATAGCGGGAGAGACCCAGTACTTC

CDR3 length: 15
D gene: TRBD2
J gene: TRBJ2-7
V gene: TRBV5-5
clone size: NA
CDR3 protein: CASSFTSGSSYEQYF
CDR3 DNA: TGTGCCAGCAGCTTCACTAGCGGGAGTTCCTACGAGCAGTACTTC

CDR3 length: 16
D gene: TRBD2
J gene: TRBJ2-7
V gene: TRBV4-3
clone size: NA
CDR3 protein: CASSQAPTSGTYEQYF
CDR3 DNA: TGCGCCAGCAGCCAAGCTCCGACTAGCGGAACCTACGAGCAGTACTTC

CDR3 length: 14
D gene: NA
J gene: TRBJ2-1
V gene: TRBV7-3
clone size: NA
CDR3 protein: CASSSRRGSDEQFF
CDR3 DNA: TGTGCCAGCAGCTCCCGTCGGGGTTCGGATGAGCAGTTCTTC

CDR3 length: 13
D gene: NA
J gene: TRBJ1-5
V gene: TRBV30
clone size: NA
CDR3 protein: CAWSPGGNQPQHF
CDR3 DNA: TGTGCCTGGAGCCCCGGGGGCAATCAGCCCCAGCATTTT

CDR3 length: 13
D gene: NA
J gene: TRBJ1-1
V gene: TRBV5-5
clone size: NA
CDR3 protein: CASSLKGPGQAFF
CDR3 DNA: TGTGCCAGCAGCTTAAAAGGGCCAGGGCAAGCTTTCTTT

CDR3 length: 13
D gene: NA
J gene: TRBJ1-4
V gene: TRBV19
clone size: NA
CDR3 protein: CASSIQVSEKLFF
CDR3 DNA: TGTGCCAGTAGTATCCAGGTCTCTGAAAAACTGTTTTTT

CDR3 length: 15
D gene: NA
J gene: TRBJ2-7
V gene: TRBV28
clone size: NA
CDR3 protein: CASSFGRLPPYEQYF
CDR3 DNA: TGTGCCAGCAGTTTTGGCCGACTACCCCCCTACGAGCAGTACTTC

CDR3 length: 19
D gene: TRBD1
J gene: TRBJ2-3
V gene: TRBV6-2/TRBV6-3
clone size: NA
CDR3 protein: CASSYFPGQGVFGTDTQYF
CDR3 DNA: TGTGCCAGCAGTTACTTTCCGGGACAGGGGGTGTTCGGCACAGATACGCAGTATTTT

CDR3 length: 16
D gene: NA
J gene: TRBJ2-2
V gene: TRBV28
clone size: NA
CDR3 protein: CASSLYSGTNTGELFF
CDR3 DNA: TGTGCCAGCAGTTTATATTCCGGCACTAACACCGGGGAGCTGTTTTTT

CDR3 length: 17
D gene: NA
J gene: TRBJ1-5
V gene: TRBV3-1/TRBV3-2
clone size: NA
CDR3 protein: CASSQVVRDYSNQPQHF
CDR3 DNA: TGTGCCAGCAGCCAAGTAGTTAGGGATTATAGCAATCAGCCCCAGCATTTT

CDR3 length: 12
D gene: NA
J gene: TRBJ1-2
V gene: TRBV6-2/TRBV6-3
clone size: NA
CDR3 protein: CASSYLKYGYTF
CDR3 DNA: TGTGCCAGCAGTTACTTGAAATATGGCTACACCTTC

CDR3 length: 12
D gene: TRBD2
J gene: TRBJ2-1
V gene: TRBV19
clone size: NA
CDR3 protein: CATSGGYNEQFF
CDR3 DNA: TGTGCCACCTCGGGGGGGTACAATGAGCAGTTCTTC

CDR3 length: 19
D gene: TRBD1
J gene: TRBJ1-3
V gene: TRBV18
clone size: NA
CDR3 protein: CASSPLTGGLSISGNTIYF
CDR3 DNA: TGTGCCAGCTCACCGTTGACAGGGGGCCTATCTATCTCTGGAAACACCATATATTTT

CDR3 length: 17
D gene: TRBD2
J gene: TRBJ2-1
V gene: TRBV11-3
clone size: few
CDR3 protein: CASSFRGTSGGMNEQFF
CDR3 DNA: TGTGCCAGCAGCTTCCGAGGGACTAGCGGGGGAATGAATGAGCAGTTCTTC

CDR3 length: 15
D gene: TRBD2
J gene: TRBJ2-1
V gene: TRBV7-3
clone size: NA
CDR3 protein: CASSLAGVGYNEQFF
CDR3 DNA: TGTGCCAGCAGTTTAGCGGGAGTAGGGTACAATGAGCAGTTCTTC

CDR3 length: 14
D gene: TRBD1
J gene: TRBJ1-1
V gene: TRBV29-1
clone size: NA
CDR3 protein: CSVAAGGMNTEAFF
CDR3 DNA: TGCAGCGTGGCGGCAGGGGGAATGAACACTGAAGCTTTCTTT

CDR3 length: 14
D gene: NA
J gene: TRBJ2-1
V gene: TRBV7-9
clone size: NA
CDR3 protein: CASSFSGFSNEQFF
CDR3 DNA: TGTGCCAGCAGCTTCTCGGGTTTCTCCAATGAGCAGTTCTTC

CDR3 length: 14
D gene: NA
J gene: TRBJ2-7
V gene: TRBV18
clone size: NA
CDR3 protein: CASSPGLRSYEQYF
CDR3 DNA: TGTGCCAGCTCACCAGGTTTGCGTTCGTACGAGCAGTACTTC

CDR3 length: 16
D gene: TRBD2
J gene: TRBJ2-2
V gene: TRBV5-1
clone size: once
CDR3 protein: CASSPGLVKDTGELFF
CDR3 DNA: TGCGCCAGCAGCCCGGGACTAGTAAAAGACACCGGGGAGCTGTTTTTT

CDR3 length: 15
D gene: NA
J gene: TRBJ2-5
V gene: TRBV9
clone size: NA
CDR3 protein: CASSVASRALETQYF
CDR3 DNA: TGTGCCAGCAGCGTAGCTTCCAGGGCCCTCGAGACCCAGTACTTC

CDR3 length: 16
D gene: TRBD1
J gene: TRBJ1-1
V gene: TRBV5-4
clone size: NA
CDR3 protein: CASSLPGTGVDTEAFF
CDR3 DNA: TGTGCCAGCAGCTTACCAGGGACAGGGGTGGACACTGAAGCTTTCTTT

CDR3 length: 13
D gene: NA
J gene: TRBJ2-2
V gene: TRBV6-4
clone size: NA
CDR3 protein: CASSEGVAGELFF
CDR3 DNA: TGTGCCAGCAGTGAGGGGGTAGCCGGGGAGCTGTTTTTT

CDR3 length: 13
D gene: NA
J gene: TRBJ1-5
V gene: TRBV6-2/TRBV6-3
clone size: once
CDR3 protein: CASSYGRDQPQHF
CDR3 DNA: TGTGCCAGCAGTTACGGCCGGGATCAGCCCCAGCATTTT

CDR3 length: 15
D gene: TRBD2
J gene: TRBJ2-1
V gene: TRBV18
clone size: NA
CDR3 protein: CASSPRLAGDNEQFF
CDR3 DNA: TGTGCCAGCTCACCAAGGCTAGCGGGGGACAATGAGCAGTTCTTC

CDR3 length: 18
D gene: NA
J gene: TRBJ2-6
V gene: TRBV3-1/TRBV3-2
clone size: NA
CDR3 protein: CASSQLGTLGSGANVLTF
CDR3 DNA: TGTGCCAGCAGCCAATTAGGGACGTTAGGCTCTGGGGCCAACGTCCTGACTTTC

CDR3 length: 13
D gene: NA
J gene: TRBJ2-2
V gene: TRBV25-1
clone size: once
CDR3 protein: CASSDGRAGELFF
CDR3 DNA: TGTGCCAGCAGTGATGGGCGGGCCGGGGAGCTGTTTTTT

CDR3 length: 17
D gene: NA
J gene: TRBJ2-1
V gene: TRBV19
clone size: NA
CDR3 protein: CASSPTAGDPPYNEQFF
CDR3 DNA: TGTGCCAGTAGTCCAACGGCAGGGGATCCCCCCTACAATGAGCAGTTCTTC

CDR3 length: 16
D gene: TRBD1
J gene: TRBJ1-5
V gene: TRBV5-6
clone size: NA
CDR3 protein: CASSLRTGGFNQPQHF
CDR3 DNA: TGTGCCAGCAGCCTGCGGACAGGGGGGTTCAATCAGCCCCAGCATTTT

CDR3 length: 15
D gene: TRBD2
J gene: TRBJ2-3
V gene: TRBV2
clone size: NA
CDR3 protein: CASGSGTVFADTQYF
CDR3 DNA: TGTGCCAGCGGTAGCGGGACCGTTTTCGCAGATACGCAGTATTTT

CDR3 length: 14
D gene: TRBD1
J gene: TRBJ1-4
V gene: TRBV5-5
clone size: NA
CDR3 protein: CASSLDRGDGKLFF
CDR3 DNA: TGTGCCAGCAGCTTGGACAGGGGGGACGGAAAACTGTTTTTT

CDR3 length: 15
D gene: NA
J gene: TRBJ2-3
V gene: TRBV11-3
clone size: NA
CDR3 protein: CASSLDGQIPDTQYF
CDR3 DNA: TGTGCCAGCAGTCTGGACGGGCAGATACCCGATACGCAGTATTTT

CDR3 length: 15
D gene: TRBD1
J gene: TRBJ2-5
V gene: TRBV7-9
clone size: NA
CDR3 protein: CASNPGQGGQETQYF
CDR3 DNA: TGTGCCAGCAATCCGGGACAGGGGGGCCAAGAGACCCAGTACTTC

CDR3 length: 13
D gene: NA
J gene: TRBJ2-5
V gene: TRBV27
clone size: NA
CDR3 protein: CASSFLGTETQYF
CDR3 DNA: TGTGCCAGCAGTTTCTTGGGTACGGAGACCCAGTACTTC

CDR3 length: 17
D gene: NA
J gene: TRBJ2-6
V gene: TRBV27
clone size: NA
CDR3 protein: CASSLRPYFSGANVLTF
CDR3 DNA: TGTGCCAGCAGTTTAAGACCGTACTTCTCTGGGGCCAACGTCCTGACTTTC

CDR3 length: 18
D gene: NA
J gene: TRBJ1-2
V gene: TRBV3-1/TRBV3-2
clone size: NA
CDR3 protein: CASSQESSGTGFAYGYTF
CDR3 DNA: TGTGCCAGCAGCCAAGAGAGCTCCGGGACGGGGTTTGCCTATGGCTACACCTTC

CDR3 length: 14
D gene: NA
J gene: TRBJ2-7
V gene: TRBV28
clone size: NA
CDR3 protein: CASSTQAGSHEQYF
CDR3 DNA: TGTGCCAGCAGTACTCAGGCAGGGTCCCACGAGCAGTACTTC

CDR3 length: 14
D gene: NA
J gene: TRBJ2-1
V gene: TRBV29-1
clone size: NA
CDR3 protein: CSVAVGGGGREQFF
CDR3 DNA: TGCAGCGTTGCAGTAGGGGGTGGGGGCAGGGAGCAGTTCTTC

CDR3 length: 15
D gene: TRBD1
J gene: TRBJ1-1
V gene: TRBV6-6
clone size: NA
CDR3 protein: CASSLRQGARTEAFF
CDR3 DNA: TGTGCCAGCAGTCTTCGACAGGGGGCGCGCACTGAAGCTTTCTTT

CDR3 length: 16
D gene: NA
J gene: TRBJ2-1
V gene: TRBV6-5
clone size: NA
CDR3 protein: CASSSLGRPPFNEQFF
CDR3 DNA: TGTGCCAGCAGTTCCCTGGGACGCCCCCCCTTCAATGAGCAGTTCTTC

CDR3 length: 14
D gene: NA
J gene: TRBJ1-2
V gene: TRBV7-9
clone size: NA
CDR3 protein: CASSLSAGSGGYTF
CDR3 DNA: TGTGCCAGCAGCTTATCGGCAGGGTCGGGAGGCTACACCTTC

CDR3 length: 15
D gene: NA
J gene: TRBJ1-1
V gene: TRBV4-3
clone size: NA
CDR3 protein: CASSRTGGPNTEAFF
CDR3 DNA: TGCGCCAGCAGCCGGACCGGGGGCCCGAACACTGAAGCTTTCTTT

CDR3 length: 12
D gene: NA
J gene: TRBJ2-5
V gene: TRBV7-2
clone size: NA
CDR3 protein: CASSLLGETQYF
CDR3 DNA: TGTGCCAGCAGCTTGCTCGGGGAGACCCAGTACTTC

CDR3 length: 14
D gene: NA
J gene: TRBJ1-2
V gene: TRBV7-2
clone size: NA
CDR3 protein: CASSSRTGPYGYTF
CDR3 DNA: TGTGCCAGCAGCTCGCGGACGGGACCTTATGGCTACACCTTC

CDR3 length: 14
D gene: NA
J gene: TRBJ1-2
V gene: TRBV19
clone size: NA
CDR3 protein: CASSLREMNYGYTF
CDR3 DNA: TGTGCCAGTAGTCTCAGGGAGATGAACTATGGCTACACCTTC

CDR3 length: 15
D gene: NA
J gene: TRBJ2-2
V gene: TRBV7-2
clone size: NA
CDR3 protein: CASSLTRVRGGELFF
CDR3 DNA: TGTGCCAGCAGCCTAACCCGAGTCCGGGGCGGGGAGCTGTTTTTT

CDR3 length: 13
D gene: NA
J gene: TRBJ1-4
V gene: TRBV18
clone size: NA
CDR3 protein: CASSPGRGEKLFF
CDR3 DNA: TGTGCCAGCTCACCAGGCAGGGGTGAAAAACTGTTTTTT

CDR3 length: 14
D gene: NA
J gene: TRBJ1-1
V gene: TRBV24-1
clone size: NA
CDR3 protein: CATSDVGGLGEAFF
CDR3 DNA: TGTGCCACCAGTGATGTCGGGGGGCTAGGGGAAGCTTTCTTT

CDR3 length: 14
D gene: NA
J gene: TRBJ1-1
V gene: TRBV18
clone size: NA
CDR3 protein: CASSLQARDTEAFF
CDR3 DNA: TGTGCCAGCTCACTGCAGGCTAGGGACACTGAAGCTTTCTTT

CDR3 length: 17
D gene: TRBD1
J gene: TRBJ1-6
V gene: TRBV28
clone size: once
CDR3 protein: CASSGGQGLAVNSPLHF
CDR3 DNA: TGTGCCAGCAGTGGGGGACAGGGATTGGCAGTTAATTCACCCCTCCACTTT